The rows below give T cell receptor beta chains drawn from one sample of a study of blood T cell repertoires in COVID-19. The protocol was immunoSEQ multiplex PCR, while the TCRdb copy is restricted to in-frame clones and leaves out a portion. Found here are around 100,000 clones, around 88% of them singletons; the top ten hold approximately 5%. The sample comprised peripheral blood. The source is a human donor in a cohort sampled during active COVID-19. The CDR3 runs from the conserved cysteine through the conserved F or W. Each record gives: D gene, V gene, clone size, CDR3 protein. D genes are given only for firm matches. Some rows have no size entry. The others give once, few or many, or a class for an expanded clone.

D: .; V: TRBV6-5; size: .; CDR3: CASSYTGLLYEQYF
D: .; V: TRBV19; size: .; CDR3: CASSIIQGSGANVLTF
D: TRBD2; V: TRBV11-2; size: .; CDR3: CASSKAGRAYEQYF
D: TRBD2; V: TRBV9; size: .; CDR3: CASSQVRGEQFF
D: .; V: TRBV9; size: .; CDR3: CASSVGGFDSPLHF
D: .; V: TRBV9; size: .; CDR3: CASSVAVRAGANYGYTF
D: .; V: TRBV4-1; size: .; CDR3: CASSLVGGGNEQFF
D: .; V: TRBV2; size: .; CDR3: CASSAGFDAAYNEQFF
D: .; V: TRBV19; size: .; CDR3: CASSRGQGPTYEQYF
D: .; V: TRBV9; size: few; CDR3: CASSVGGQANYGYTF
D: .; V: TRBV28; size: .; CDR3: CASSFRGEAYGYTF
D: .; V: TRBV18; size: .; CDR3: CASSRVDGYTF
D: .; V: TRBV5-1; size: .; CDR3: CASGGFSGRQSYEQYF
D: TRBD1; V: TRBV7-8; size: many; CDR3: CASSTGTAAKNIQYF
D: .; V: TRBV2; size: .; CDR3: CASSEPRGSYNSPLHF
D: TRBD2; V: TRBV5-1; size: .; CDR3: CASSSGLGDEQFF
D: .; V: TRBV28; size: .; CDR3: CASRSGAGELFF
D: .; V: TRBV19; size: few; CDR3: CASSTWRNEQFF
D: .; V: TRBV27; size: .; CDR3: CASTKTGPAYNEQFF
D: .; V: TRBV11-2; size: .; CDR3: CASSLGAGDGYTF
D: TRBD1; V: TRBV7-2; size: .; CDR3: CASSAWDRGQGETQYF
D: .; V: TRBV5-1; size: .; CDR3: CASSAENAGYEQYF
D: .; V: TRBV3-1/TRBV3-2; size: many; CDR3: CASSLRQVTYGYTF
D: .; V: TRBV7-9; size: .; CDR3: CASAGQDQPQHF
D: TRBD1; V: TRBV6-6; size: .; CDR3: CASSYGQGRGADTF
D: TRBD2; V: TRBV7-2; size: .; CDR3: CASGRTSGVYEQYF
D: TRBD1; V: TRBV4-1; size: few; CDR3: CASSPLDRGSTDTQYF
D: TRBD1; V: TRBV2; size: .; CDR3: CASADRAATKNNEQFF
D: .; V: TRBV18; size: .; CDR3: CASSPPGGQGYYEQYF
D: .; V: TRBV28; size: .; CDR3: CASSLGRGDYGYTF
D: TRBD1; V: TRBV2; size: .; CDR3: CASSDRGNYGYTF
D: TRBD1; V: TRBV18; size: .; CDR3: CASSRLGTDTGELFF
D: .; V: TRBV3-1/TRBV3-2; size: .; CDR3: CASSQDRGTWNEQFF
D: .; V: TRBV15; size: few; CDR3: CATSREEQINEKLFF
D: TRBD1; V: TRBV2; size: .; CDR3: CASSRTGEWGYEQYF
D: .; V: TRBV2; size: few; CDR3: CASATGLGNQPQHF
D: .; V: TRBV7-9; size: .; CDR3: CASSLSGYEQYF
D: .; V: TRBV20-1; size: .; CDR3: CSALSGNTIYF
D: TRBD2; V: TRBV19; size: .; CDR3: CASSLSGTNSYNEQFF
D: TRBD2; V: TRBV10-1; size: once; CDR3: CASSVPGLAGAGTQYF
D: TRBD1; V: TRBV29-1; size: .; CDR3: CSVFSTGSTEAFF
D: .; V: TRBV2; size: .; CDR3: CASSAGFEAFF
D: TRBD2; V: TRBV7-2; size: .; CDR3: CASSPGLADTDTQYF
D: TRBD2; V: TRBV9; size: .; CDR3: CASSVTSGGYYNEQFF
D: TRBD1; V: TRBV5-1; size: .; CDR3: CASSSPGQGKNIQYF
D: TRBD1; V: TRBV14; size: .; CDR3: CASSQERTGLSEAFF
D: .; V: TRBV2; size: .; CDR3: CASSDRVGNQPQHF
D: .; V: TRBV5-1; size: .; CDR3: CASSSIPGQETQYF
D: .; V: TRBV19; size: .; CDR3: CASSIDRPNQPQHF
D: TRBD1; V: TRBV23-1; size: .; CDR3: CASSQRQGNEKLFF
D: .; V: TRBV9; size: once; CDR3: CASSVVPGSFVGGATNEKLFF
D: TRBD2; V: TRBV29-1; size: once; CDR3: CSVGLAGFTDTQYF
D: TRBD1; V: TRBV5-4; size: .; CDR3: CATGTGGLYEQYF